This record covers a single TCR beta chain. Its specificity is unknown. The sample is drawn from a study of OX40 agonist ivuxolimab in advanced cancers. Across the whole study: Ivuxolimab, which is an agonistic anti-OX40 (CD134) antibody, was administered to the patients. Study-wide points: On average, CD8+ T cells showed a greater number of expanded clones than CD4+.

This CDR3 spans 12 amino acids. CDR1 is GTSNPN and CDR2 is SVGIG in the germline V gene (reference sequence). Trimming shortened V by 3 bases and J by 12 bases, and 16 bases separated the two germline ends. Profiled with immunoSEQ multiplex PCR; TCRdb holds only in-frame clones, not every one. The sample lists tens of thousands of clones, around 89% occurring once. Any history of autoimmune disease or systemic immunosuppression disqualified patients. The material sequenced was CD4+ or CD8+ T cells sorted from blood, taken in a trial of the OX40 agonist ivuxolimab. The chain combines TRBV30 with TRBJ2-3; maybe TRBD1 (5 bases). The receptor comes from an adult with an advanced solid tumor such as melanoma, head and neck, liver or kidney cancer. DNA for the CDR3: TGTGCCTGGAGCCGTACTGAAGGGGCCCAGTATTTT. It translates to CAWSRTEGAQYF.